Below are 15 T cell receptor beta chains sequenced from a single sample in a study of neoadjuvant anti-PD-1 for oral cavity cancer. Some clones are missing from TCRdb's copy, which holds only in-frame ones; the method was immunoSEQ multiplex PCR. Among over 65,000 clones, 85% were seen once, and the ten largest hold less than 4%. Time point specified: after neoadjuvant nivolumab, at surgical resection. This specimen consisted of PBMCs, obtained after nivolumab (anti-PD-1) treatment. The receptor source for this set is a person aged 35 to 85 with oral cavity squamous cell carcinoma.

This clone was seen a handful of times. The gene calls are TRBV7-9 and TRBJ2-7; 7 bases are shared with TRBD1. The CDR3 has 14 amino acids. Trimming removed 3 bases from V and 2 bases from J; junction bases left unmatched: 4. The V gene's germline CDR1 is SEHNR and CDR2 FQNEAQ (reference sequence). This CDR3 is CASSFEGAAYEQYF. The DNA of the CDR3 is TGTGCCAGCAGCTTCGAGGGGGCCGCCTACGAGCAGTACTTC.

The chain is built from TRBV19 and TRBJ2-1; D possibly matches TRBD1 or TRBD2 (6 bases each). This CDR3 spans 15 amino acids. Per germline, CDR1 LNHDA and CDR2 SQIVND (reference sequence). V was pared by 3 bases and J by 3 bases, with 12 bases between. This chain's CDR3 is CASSIGGGNYNEQFF. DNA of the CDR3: TGTGCCAGTAGTATTGGGGGCGGGAACTACAATGAGCAGTTCTTC.

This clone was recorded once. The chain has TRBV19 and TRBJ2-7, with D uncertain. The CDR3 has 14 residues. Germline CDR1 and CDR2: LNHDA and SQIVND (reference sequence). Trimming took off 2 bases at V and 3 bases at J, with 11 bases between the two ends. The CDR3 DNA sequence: TGTGCCAGTAGTATAAGAGAGTTTGACTACGAGCAGTACTTC. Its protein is CASSIREFDYEQYF. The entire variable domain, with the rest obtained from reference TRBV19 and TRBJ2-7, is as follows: DGGITQSPKYLFRKEGQNVTLSCEQNLNHDAMYWYRQDPGQGLRLIYYSQIVNDFQKGDIAEGYSVSREKKESFPLTVTSAQKNPTAFYLCASSIREFDYEQYFGPGTRLTVT.

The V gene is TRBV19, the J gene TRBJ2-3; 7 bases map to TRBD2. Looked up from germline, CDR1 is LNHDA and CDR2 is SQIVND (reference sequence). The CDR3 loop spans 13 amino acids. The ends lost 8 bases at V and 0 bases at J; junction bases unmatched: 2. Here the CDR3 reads CASRRESTDTQYF. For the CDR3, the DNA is TGTGCCAGTCGGCGGGAGAGCACAGATACGCAGTATTTT.

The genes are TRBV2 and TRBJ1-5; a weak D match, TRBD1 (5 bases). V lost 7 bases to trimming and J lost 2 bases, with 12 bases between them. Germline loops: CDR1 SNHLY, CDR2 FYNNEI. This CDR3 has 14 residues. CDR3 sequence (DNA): TGTGCCAGCATGGAAAGGGGAGGCAATCAGCCCCAGCATTTT. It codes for CASMERGGNQPQHF.

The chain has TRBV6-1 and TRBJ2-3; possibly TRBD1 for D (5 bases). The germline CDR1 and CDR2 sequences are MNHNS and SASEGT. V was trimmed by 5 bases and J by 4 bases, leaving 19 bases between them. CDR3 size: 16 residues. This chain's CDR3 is CASSQGAVGSADTQYF. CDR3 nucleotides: TGTGCCAGCAGTCAAGGGGCGGTGGGGTCTGCAGATACGCAGTATTTT.

The CDR3 DNA reads as TGTGCCAGCAGCGTGGGACTAGCGGGCGAGCAGTACTTC. This codes for CASSVGLAGEQYF. The V and J genes are TRBV9 and TRBJ2-7, with 12 bases matching TRBD2. The CDR3 runs to 13 residues. Looked up from germline, CDR1 is SGDLS and CDR2 is YYNGEE. Trimming took 2 bases from V and 6 from J; bases not matched to a gene: 0. The entire variable domain, with the rest obtained from reference TRBV9 and TRBJ2-7, is as follows: DSGVTQTPKHLITATGQRVTLRCSPRSGDLSVYWYQQSLDQGLQFLIQYYNGEERAKGNILERFSAQQFPDLHSELNLSSLELGDSALYFCASSVGLAGEQYFGPGTRLTVT.

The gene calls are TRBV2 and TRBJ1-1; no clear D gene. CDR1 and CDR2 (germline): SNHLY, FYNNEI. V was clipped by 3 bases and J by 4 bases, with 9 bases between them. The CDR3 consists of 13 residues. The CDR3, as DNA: TGTGCCAGCAGTGAGGAACGGGGCACTGAAGCTTTCTTT. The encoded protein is CASSEERGTEAFF.

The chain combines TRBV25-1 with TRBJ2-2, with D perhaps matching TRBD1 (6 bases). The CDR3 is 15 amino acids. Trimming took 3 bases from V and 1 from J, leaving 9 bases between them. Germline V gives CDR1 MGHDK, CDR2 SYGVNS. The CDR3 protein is CASSDGTRNTGELFF. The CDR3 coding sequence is TGTGCCAGCAGTGATGGGACAAGGAACACCGGGGAGCTGTTTTTT. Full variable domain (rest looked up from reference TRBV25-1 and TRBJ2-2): EADIYQTPRYLVIGTGKKITLECSQTMGHDKMYWYQQDPGMELHLIHYSYGVNSTEKGDLSSESTVSRIRTEHFPLTLESARPSHTSQYLCASSDGTRNTGELFFGEGSRLTVL.

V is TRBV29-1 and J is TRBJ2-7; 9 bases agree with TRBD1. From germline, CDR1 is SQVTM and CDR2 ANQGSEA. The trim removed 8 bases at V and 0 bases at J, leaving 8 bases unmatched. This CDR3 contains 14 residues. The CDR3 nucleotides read TGCAGCATAGCCGGGACAGGGAGCTCCTACGAGCAGTACTTC. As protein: CSIAGTGSSYEQYF.

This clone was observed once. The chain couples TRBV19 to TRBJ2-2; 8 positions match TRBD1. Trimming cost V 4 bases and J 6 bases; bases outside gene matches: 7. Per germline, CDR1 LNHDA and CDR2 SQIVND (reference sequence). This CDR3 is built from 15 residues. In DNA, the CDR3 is TGTGCCAGTAGTACCCGGACAGGGAGCGCCGGGGAGCTGTTTTTT. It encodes CASSTRTGSAGELFF.

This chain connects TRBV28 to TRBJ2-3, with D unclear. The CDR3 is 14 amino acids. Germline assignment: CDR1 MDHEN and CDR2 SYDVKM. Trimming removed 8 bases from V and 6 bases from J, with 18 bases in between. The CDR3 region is CASRTRLGVDTQYF. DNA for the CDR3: TGTGCCAGCCGAACGAGGCTAGGAGTTGATACGCAGTATTTT.

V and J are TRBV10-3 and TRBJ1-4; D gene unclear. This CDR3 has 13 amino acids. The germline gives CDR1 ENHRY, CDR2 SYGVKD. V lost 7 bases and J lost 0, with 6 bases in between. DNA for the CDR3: TGTGCCATCACCGGTGCAACTAATGAAAAACTGTTTTTT. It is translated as CAITGATNEKLFF.

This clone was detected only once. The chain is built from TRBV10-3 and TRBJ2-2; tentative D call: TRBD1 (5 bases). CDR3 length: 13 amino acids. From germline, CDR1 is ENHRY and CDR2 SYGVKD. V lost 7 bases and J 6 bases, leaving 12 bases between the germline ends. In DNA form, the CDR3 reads TGTGCCATCAAAGGGGTAATGGCCGGGGAGCTGTTTTTT. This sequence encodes CAIKGVMAGELFF.

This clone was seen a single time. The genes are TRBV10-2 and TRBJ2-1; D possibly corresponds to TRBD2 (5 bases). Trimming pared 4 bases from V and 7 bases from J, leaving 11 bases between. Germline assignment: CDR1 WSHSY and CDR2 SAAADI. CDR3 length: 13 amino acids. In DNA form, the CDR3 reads TGCGCCAGCAGTGTCCTGGACTTAAATGAGCAGTTCTTC. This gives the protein CASSVLDLNEQFF.